The rows below give T cell receptor beta chains drawn from one sample of a study of T cell repertoires in cytomegalovirus infection. No cognate antigen is known for these TCRs. MiXCR, applied by TCRdb to the reads, yields one record per CDR3 protein. The sample yields tens of thousands of distinct CDR3 sequences, 20% to 25% seen once. The sequencing used CD8+ T cells from cultured PBMCs, collected from culture after CMV antigen stimulation. These receptors all stem from a human donor in good health (CMV status not recorded). Some clones in this sample may be carry-over from other donors' samples. Both conserved end residues are part of each CDR3. A D gene is named only where the DNA matches it firmly. Size is omitted from some rows. Given values are once, few, many or a class for expanded clones.

clone size	V gene	D gene	J gene	CDR3 DNA	CDR3 protein
few	TRBV7-9	TRBD1	TRBJ2-5	TGTGCCAGCAGCGCCCGGGACAGGGGATGGCAAGAGACCCAGTACTTC	CASSARDRGWQETQYF
few	TRBV7-9	.	TRBJ1-6	TGTGCCAGCAGCTTTACAGTAGGATATTCACCCCTCCACTTT	CASSFTVGYSPLHF
.	TRBV7-2	TRBD1	TRBJ2-7	TGTGCCAGCAGCGCGGGACAGGGGTCGTACGAGCAGTACTTC	CASSAGQGSYEQYF
few	TRBV6-4	TRBD2	TRBJ2-1	TGTGCCAGCAGTCCGATAGGACTAGCGGGGGGTTACAATGAGCAGTTCTTC	CASSPIGLAGGYNEQFF
few	TRBV7-2	.	TRBJ2-1	TGTGCCAGCAGCTTCAGGTCCGGGGCCCCAGCCTACAATGAGCAGTTCTTC	CASSFRSGAPAYNEQFF
few	TRBV7-6	TRBD2	TRBJ2-7	TGTGCCAGCAGCGATAACAGGCAGCGGGGGGGAACCTACGAGCAGTACTTC	CASSDNRQRGGTYEQYF
.	TRBV6-5	.	TRBJ2-3	TGTGCCAGCAGTTCCTACATGGCGGGGCTCTCAGATACGCAGTATTTT	CASSSYMAGLSDTQYF
few	TRBV7-8	.	TRBJ2-1	TGTGCCAGCAGCTTAGGCTCTGGGGTAAACAATGAGCAGTTCTTC	CASSLGSGVNNEQFF
few	TRBV25-1	.	TRBJ1-6	TGTGCCAGCAGTGAAGCCAGCCCTCACAGTAATTCACCCCTCCACTTT	CASSEASPHSNSPLHF
.	TRBV6-2/TRBV6-3	.	TRBJ1-2	TGTGCCAGCAGTTCCCGACGGACAGCGGACTACACCTTC	CASSSRRTADYTF
.	TRBV7-2	.	TRBJ2-3	TGTGCCAGCAGCCCCAATTGGGTGGGCAAAGATACGCAGTATTTT	CASSPNWVGKDTQYF
.	TRBV4-3	TRBD2	TRBJ2-3	TGCGCCAGCAGCCAAGGAAGGGTAGCGGGGGGCCAAGATACGCAGTATTTT	CASSQGRVAGGQDTQYF
few	TRBV7-9	.	TRBJ1-1	TGTGCCAGCAGCTTAGATGGGGCGTCCTACCTTGGGGAGGCTTTCTTT	CASSLDGASYLGEAFF
few	TRBV12-3/TRBV12-4	.	TRBJ1-5	TGTGCCAGCAGTTTAGGAGAGAGCAATCAGCCCCAGCATTTT	CASSLGESNQPQHF
.	TRBV7-9	.	TRBJ2-7	TGTGCCAGCAGCTTAGCGCTTAATATCGGGGGGCACGAGCAGTACTTC	CASSLALNIGGHEQYF
.	TRBV2	.	TRBJ1-5	TGTGCCAGCAGGGGTAATCAGCCCCAGCATTTT	CASRGNQPQHF
.	TRBV6-6	TRBD1	TRBJ2-3	TGTGCCAGCAGTTACGCGACAGGGGTCCAGGCAGATACGCAGTATTTT	CASSYATGVQADTQYF
.	TRBV20-1	TRBD2	TRBJ2-1	TGCAGTGCTAGGCCCCTAGCGGGGAACTACAATGAGCAGTTCTTC	CSARPLAGNYNEQFF
.	TRBV4-2	.	TRBJ2-5	TGTGCCAGCAGCCAAGACGATGGAGGGATGGAGACCCAGTACTTC	CASSQDDGGMETQYF
few	TRBV7-2	.	TRBJ1-2	TGTGCCAGCAGCCCGAGTAGGAATGGCTACACCTTC	CASSPSRNGYTF
.	TRBV12-3/TRBV12-4	.	TRBJ2-7	TGTGCCAGCAGTTTTAACGCGGAGCAGTACTTC	CASSFNAEQYF
few	TRBV2	.	TRBJ2-5	TGTGCCAGCAGTGACTCCCAGGCGGAAGAGACCCAGTACTTC	CASSDSQAEETQYF
few	TRBV7-2	.	TRBJ1-4	TGTGCCAGCAGCCTCACAGGGCTGAATGAAAAACTGTTTTTT	CASSLTGLNEKLFF
few	TRBV28	.	TRBJ1-4	TGTGCCAGCAGTTTAAGCTCGGGGCTCTTTGAAAAACTGTTTTTT	CASSLSSGLFEKLFF
.	TRBV4-3	.	TRBJ1-4	TGCGCCAGCAGCCCCACAGGGACACTGAGAAATGAAAAACTGTTTTTT	CASSPTGTLRNEKLFF
.	TRBV7-8	.	TRBJ1-1	TGTGCCAGCAGCTCAAGCCCGGTCTTAGGGGGGCAGGACACTGAAGCTTTCTTT	CASSSSPVLGGQDTEAFF
few	TRBV9	.	TRBJ1-1	TGTGCCAGCAGCCATCAACAGGGCGTCTACACTGAAGCTTTCTTT	CASSHQQGVYTEAFF
.	TRBV7-8	.	TRBJ2-7	TGTGCCAGCAGCTTAAGTAGTATTGACTATGAGCAGTACTTC	CASSLSSIDYEQYF
few	TRBV7-8	.	TRBJ1-2	TGTGCCAGCAGCCGACAAGTGGACGGAGACAACTTGGGCTACACCTTC	CASSRQVDGDNLGYTF
.	TRBV7-2	.	TRBJ1-4	TGTGCCAGCAGCTTAGCGGGTGGCAGGAATGAAAAACTGTTTTTT	CASSLAGGRNEKLFF
.	TRBV7-2	.	TRBJ1-1	TGTGCCAGCAGCTTAGACAGCCTGGGGAACACTGAAGCTTTCTTT	CASSLDSLGNTEAFF
few	TRBV6-6	TRBD1	TRBJ1-2	TGTGCCAGCACCGAGGAACAGGGGACAAACTATGGCTACACCTTC	CASTEEQGTNYGYTF
.	TRBV6-2/TRBV6-3	TRBD2	TRBJ2-7	TGTGCCAGCAGAATTACTAGCGGGGGTCACACCTACGAGCAGTACTTC	CASRITSGGHTYEQYF
.	TRBV9	.	TRBJ1-2	TGTGCCAGCAGCGTAGCGTCGGGGGCATCTGGCTACACCTTC	CASSVASGASGYTF
few	TRBV7-6	.	TRBJ1-6	TGTGCCAGCACGAAGGCAGGTCGGTCCTATAATTCACCCCTCCACTTT	CASTKAGRSYNSPLHF
few	TRBV7-2	.	TRBJ1-4	TGTGCCAGCAGCCAAAGATCCTTTACTAATGAAAAACTGTTTTTT	CASSQRSFTNEKLFF
.	TRBV7-6	.	TRBJ2-3	TGTGCCAGCAGCGCCCGGGGCCCGTTTACAGATACGCAGTATTTT	CASSARGPFTDTQYF
.	TRBV19	TRBD1	TRBJ2-7	TGTGCCAGTAGTACATGGGACAGTACCTACGAGCAGTACTTC	CASSTWDSTYEQYF
.	TRBV7-2	TRBD2	TRBJ2-3	TGTGCCAGCAGCTCCAGACTAGCGGGGGCCCATGACATAAGAGATACGCAGTATTTT	CASSSRLAGAHDIRDTQYF
few	TRBV6-2/TRBV6-3	TRBD1	TRBJ1-1	TGTGCCAGCAGTCGGACAGGGATAGACACTGAAGCTTTCTTT	CASSRTGIDTEAFF
few	TRBV7-2	.	TRBJ1-5	TGTGCCAGCAGCCTAACTACAGGGAGCAATCAGCCCCAGCATTTT	CASSLTTGSNQPQHF
few	TRBV12-3/TRBV12-4	TRBD1	TRBJ1-5	TGTGCCAGCACCGCACAGGGGACTAGGCCCCAGCATTTT	CASTAQGTRPQHF
few	TRBV7-9	.	TRBJ2-3	TGTGCCAGCAGCTTAGAAGGGGATCTTACAGATACGCAGTATTTT	CASSLEGDLTDTQYF
few	TRBV7-6	TRBD1	TRBJ1-2	TGTGCCAGCAGCCAAACATTGGGACAGGGAACATGGGATGGCTACACCTTC	CASSQTLGQGTWDGYTF
few	TRBV20-1	.	TRBJ2-4	TGCAGTGCTAGAGATAGGGCGCTAGCCAAAAACATTCAGTACTTC	CSARDRALAKNIQYF
.	TRBV6-2/TRBV6-3	.	TRBJ2-5	TGTGCCAGCAGTCGACAGGAGCAAGAGACCCAGTACTTC	CASSRQEQETQYF
.	TRBV6-5	.	TRBJ1-2	TGTGCCAGCAGTTCAGGACCCCCGGCGGGCTACACCTTC	CASSSGPPAGYTF
.	TRBV28	.	TRBJ1-1	TGTGCCAGCAGGAAAAGTAGGGTGAACACTGAAGCTTTCTTT	CASRKSRVNTEAFF
.	TRBV28	TRBD2	TRBJ2-5	TGTGCCAGCAGTTTCGGTCTGAGCGGGAATCAAGAGACCCAGTACTTC	CASSFGLSGNQETQYF
many	TRBV7-8	TRBD2	TRBJ2-3	TGTGCCAGCAGCTCACGGGAGGTCGCTGCAGATACGCAGTATTTT	CASSSREVAADTQYF